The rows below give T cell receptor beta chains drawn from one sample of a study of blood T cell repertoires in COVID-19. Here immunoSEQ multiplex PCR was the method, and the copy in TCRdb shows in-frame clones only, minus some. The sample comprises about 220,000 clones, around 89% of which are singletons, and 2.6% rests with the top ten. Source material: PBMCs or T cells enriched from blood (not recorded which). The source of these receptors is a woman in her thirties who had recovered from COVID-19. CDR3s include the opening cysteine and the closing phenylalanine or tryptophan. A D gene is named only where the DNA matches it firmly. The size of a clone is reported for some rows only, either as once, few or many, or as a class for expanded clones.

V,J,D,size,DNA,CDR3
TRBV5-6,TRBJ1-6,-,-,TGTGCCAGCAGCATATATAATTCACCCCTCCACTTT,CASSIYNSPLHF
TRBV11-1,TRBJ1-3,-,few,TGTGCCAGCAGCCCAGGACGGCGGAGGAATGGAAACACCATATATTTT,CASSPGRRRNGNTIYF
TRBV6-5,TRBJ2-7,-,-,TGTGCCAGCAGTTACACAGGGAGCGGCTACGAGCAGTACTTC,CASSYTGSGYEQYF
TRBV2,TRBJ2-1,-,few,TGTGCCAGCGGGCAGAGCTCCTACAATGAGCAGTTCTTC,CASGQSSYNEQFF
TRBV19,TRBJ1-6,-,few,TGTGCCAGTAGTAGTAACAGTGAACGTAATTCACCCCTCCACTTT,CASSSNSERNSPLHF
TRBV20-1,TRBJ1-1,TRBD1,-,TGCAGTGCCCCCACAGGGGATGAAGCTTTCTTT,CSAPTGDEAFF
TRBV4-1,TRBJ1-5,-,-,TGCGCCAGCAGCCAAGGTCGGGGATATAGCAATCAGCCCCAGCATTTT,CASSQGRGYSNQPQHF
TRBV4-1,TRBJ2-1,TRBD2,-,TGCGCCAGCAGCCAAGGGGGCGGGGGGGCGCTAATCAATGAGCAGTTCTTC,CASSQGGGGALINEQFF
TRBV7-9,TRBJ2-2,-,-,TGTGCCAGCAGCCCTCCCGGACAGCCGAACGACGGGGAGCTGTTTTTT,CASSPPGQPNDGELFF
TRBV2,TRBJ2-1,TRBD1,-,TGTGCCAGCAGTGAAAGGACAGGGGATGGTAATGAGCAGTTCTTC,CASSERTGDGNEQFF
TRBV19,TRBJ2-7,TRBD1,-,TGTGCCAGTAGTCCCGGGACAGGGAACTACGAGCAGTACTTC,CASSPGTGNYEQYF
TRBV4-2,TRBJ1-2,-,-,TGTGCCAGCAGCCAAGAGACACCCACCTATGGCTACACCTTC,CASSQETPTYGYTF
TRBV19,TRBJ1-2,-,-,TGTGCCAGTTACGGGAGGACATTCCGTGCCGCCTTC,CASYGRTFRAAF
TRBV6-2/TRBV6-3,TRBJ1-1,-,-,TGTGCCAGCAGTCGTCCTATCACTGAAGCTTTCTTT,CASSRPITEAFF
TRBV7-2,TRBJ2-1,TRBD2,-,TGTGCCAGCAGCTCTAGCGGGGGGGACATCAGTGGTGAGCAGTTCTTC,CASSSSGGDISGEQFF
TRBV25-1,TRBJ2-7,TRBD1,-,TGTGCCAGCAGTAACGGACAGGGCTACGAGCAGTACTTC,CASSNGQGYEQYF
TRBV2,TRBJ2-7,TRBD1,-,TGTGCCAGCAGTGACCCGGGACAGGGGGCCTACGAGCAGTACTTC,CASSDPGQGAYEQYF
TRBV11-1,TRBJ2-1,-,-,TGTGCCAGCAGCTCGGACAGAAATAATGAGCAGTTCTTC,CASSSDRNNEQFF
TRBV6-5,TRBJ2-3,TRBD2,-,TGTGCCAGCAGTTCCCTAGCGGGGGTCATAGGGGATACGCAGTATTTT,CASSSLAGVIGDTQYF
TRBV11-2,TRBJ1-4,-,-,TGTGCCAGCAGCATGACAGAAAATGAAAAACTGTTTTTT,CASSMTENEKLFF
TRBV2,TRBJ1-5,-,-,TGTGCCAGCAGTCACCCCAACCCGACAAGATCCAATCAGCCCCAGCATTTT,CASSHPNPTRSNQPQHF
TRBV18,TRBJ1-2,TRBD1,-,TGTGCCAGCTCACCACGGACAGGGGAGTTTCATGGCTACACCTTC,CASSPRTGEFHGYTF
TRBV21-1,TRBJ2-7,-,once,TGTGCCAGCAGCAAGCCCGGGACAGGGAGTAGACTATCCTACGAGCAGTACTTC,CASSKPGTGSRLSYEQYF
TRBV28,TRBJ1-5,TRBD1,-,TGTGCCAGCAGTACAACCGGGACAGGGGACAATCAGCCCCAGCATTTT,CASSTTGTGDNQPQHF
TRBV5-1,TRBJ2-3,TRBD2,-,TGCGCCAGCAGCTTCATAGCGGGGTATAGCACAGATACGCAGTATTTT,CASSFIAGYSTDTQYF
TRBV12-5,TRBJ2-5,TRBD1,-,TGTGCTAGTGGTTTGGGGACAGGGTCCAGGGAGACCCAGTACTTC,CASGLGTGSRETQYF
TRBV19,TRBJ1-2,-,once,TGTGCCAGTACCCCTCCCCAGGCTAACTATGGCTACACCTTC,CASTPPQANYGYTF
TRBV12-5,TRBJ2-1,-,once,TGTGCTAGTGGTTTGGTATCCGGTAATGAGCAGTTCTTC,CASGLVSGNEQFF
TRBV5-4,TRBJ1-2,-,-,TGTGCCAGCAGACCCGGGACTGAGATTAGCTACACCTTC,CASRPGTEISYTF
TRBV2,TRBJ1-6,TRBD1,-,TGTGCCAGCAACATGGGACAGTATTCCTCACCCCTCCACTTT,CASNMGQYSSPLHF
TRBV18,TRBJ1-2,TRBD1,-,TGTGCCAGCTCACCAAACACCGGGACAGGGGACAACTATGGCTACACCTTC,CASSPNTGTGDNYGYTF
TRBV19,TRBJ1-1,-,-,TGTGCCAGTAGTAAGAGGAACACTGAAGCTTTCTTT,CASSKRNTEAFF
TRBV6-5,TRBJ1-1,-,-,TGTGCCAGCAGTTACTCGGGCCCGTGGAACACTGAAGCTTTCTTT,CASSYSGPWNTEAFF
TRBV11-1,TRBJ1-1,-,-,TGTGCCAGCAGATCTTACAGGGTCCCTGAAGCTTTCTTT,CASRSYRVPEAFF
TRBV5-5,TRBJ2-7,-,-,TGTGCCAGCAGCTTAAATCCTTCCTACGAGCAGTACTTC,CASSLNPSYEQYF
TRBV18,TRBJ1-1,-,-,TGTGCCACCTCTGGAAGTGGACATATGAACACTGAAGCTTTCTTT,CATSGSGHMNTEAFF
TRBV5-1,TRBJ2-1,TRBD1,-,TGCGCCAGTAGCGGACAGGGCGGCTACAATGAGCAGTTCTTC,CASSGQGGYNEQFF
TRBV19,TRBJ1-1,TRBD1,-,TGTGCCACACAGGGGGGCACTGAAGCTTTCTTT,CATQGGTEAFF
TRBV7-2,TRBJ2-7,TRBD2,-,TGTGCCAGCAGCTCATTTTTAGCGGGGGGGCCGCGCGAGCAGTACTTC,CASSSFLAGGPREQYF
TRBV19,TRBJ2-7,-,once,TGTGCCAGTAGTATCACGGGACTTAAGGAGCAGTACTTC,CASSITGLKEQYF
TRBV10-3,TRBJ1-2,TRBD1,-,TGTGCCATCAGTGAAGGGGCAGGGGGCAACTATGGCTACACCTTC,CAISEGAGGNYGYTF
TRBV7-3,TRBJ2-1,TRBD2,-,TGTGCCAGCAGCTTAAGCGGGGGGACCCACAATGAGCAGTTCTTC,CASSLSGGTHNEQFF
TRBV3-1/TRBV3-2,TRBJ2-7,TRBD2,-,TGTGCCAGCAGCCAAGGGACTAGCCTGCCCTACGAGCAGTACTTC,CASSQGTSLPYEQYF
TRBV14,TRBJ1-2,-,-,TGTGCCAGCAGCCGAAGCGACAGTGGCTACACCTTC,CASSRSDSGYTF
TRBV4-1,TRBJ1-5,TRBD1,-,TGCGCCAGCAGCCAAGATTGGCAGGGGGCAAATCAGCCCCAGCATTTT,CASSQDWQGANQPQHF
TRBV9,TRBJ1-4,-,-,TGTGCCAGCAGCGTAGAAAAGGGAGGGGAAAAACTGTTTTTT,CASSVEKGGEKLFF
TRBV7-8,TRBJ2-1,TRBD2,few,TGTGCCAGCAGGTATCTAGCGGGGGCATACAATGAGCAGTTCTTC,CASRYLAGAYNEQFF
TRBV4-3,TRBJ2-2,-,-,TGCGCCAGCAGCCTCCAACAGGGAGACGGGGAGCTGTTTTTT,CASSLQQGDGELFF
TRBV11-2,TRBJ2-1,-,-,TGTGCCAGCAGCACGGCGACTGATGAGCAGTTCTTC,CASSTATDEQFF